This TCR beta chain was recovered during a study of blood T cell dynamics during melanoma immunotherapy. Each bulk PBMC sample had about 330 ng DNA loaded. Assay used: immunoSEQ multiplex PCR; TCRdb lists only in-frame clones, some missing. This table holds more than 8,000 clones, about four fifths found once. Germline loops: CDR1 SGHTA, CDR2 FQGNSA. V lost 5 bases, J lost 0 bases, and 14 bases lay in between. The CDR3 runs to 16 residues. Stated time point: pre-treatment baseline. At 12 weeks after first infusion, RECIST 1.1 defined response for most patients. Prior systemic cancer therapy, immunosuppressant use and other active malignancies excluded patients.

The sequencing used blood, collected from a patient treated with checkpoint blockade. The clonotype comes from a human donor with melanoma. The J gene is TRBJ2-1, the V gene TRBV7-2; D is perhaps TRBD1 (6 bases). CDR3 sequence: CASSTRTASSYNEQFF. CDR3 DNA sequence: TGTGCCAGCAGCACGCGGACAGCCAGCTCCTACAATGAGCAGTTCTTC.